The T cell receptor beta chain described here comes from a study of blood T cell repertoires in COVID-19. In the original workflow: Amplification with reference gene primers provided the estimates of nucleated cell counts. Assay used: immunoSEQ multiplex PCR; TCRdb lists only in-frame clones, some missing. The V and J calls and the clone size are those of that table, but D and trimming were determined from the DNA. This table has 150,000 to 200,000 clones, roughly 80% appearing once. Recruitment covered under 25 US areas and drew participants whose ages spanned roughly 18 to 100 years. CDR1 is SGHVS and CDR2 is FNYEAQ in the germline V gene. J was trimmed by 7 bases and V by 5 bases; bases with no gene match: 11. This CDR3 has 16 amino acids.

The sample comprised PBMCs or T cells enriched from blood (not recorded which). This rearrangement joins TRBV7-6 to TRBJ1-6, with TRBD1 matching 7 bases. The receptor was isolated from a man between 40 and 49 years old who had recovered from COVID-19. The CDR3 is CASSPHGGTENSPLHF. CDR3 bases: TGTGCCAGCAGCCCTCACGGCGGGACAGAAAATTCACCCCTCCACTTT. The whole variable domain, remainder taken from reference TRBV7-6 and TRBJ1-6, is GAGVSQSPRYKVTKRGQDVALRCDPISGHVSLYWYRQALGQGPEFLTYFNYEAQQDKSGLPNDRFSAERPEGSISTLTIQRTEQRDSAMYRCASSPHGGTENSPLHFGNGTRLTVT.